This section outlines one TCR beta chain sequence together with its context. Six replicates per PBMC sample, mostly from around 460 ng of genomic DNA. Profiling relied on immunoSEQ multiplex PCR, and the TCRdb table lists in-frame clones only, not all of them. The sample gives approximately 13,000 clones, over 55% of which show up once; under 3.5% is in the top ten. Time point specified: after neoadjuvant nivolumab, at surgical resection. The data were obtained in a study of neoadjuvant anti-PD-1 for oral cavity cancer. Looking at the study overall: Around day 43, patients without progression received a fourth nivolumab dose before surgery.

The V and J ends lost 0 bases and 7 bases, in that order; junction bases with no gene match: 10. In germline, CDR1 is SGDLS, CDR2 YYNGEE. This CDR3 is built from 15 residues. The clonotype comes from a person between 35 and 79 years old with oral cavity squamous cell carcinoma. Sequenced material: PBMCs, taken after nivolumab (anti-PD-1) treatment. The V and J genes are TRBV9 and TRBJ2-7; 7 nucleotides align to TRBD2. The CDR3 nucleotides read TGTGCCAGCAGCGTAGGTAGTACTAGCGCGGTGGAGCAGTACTTC. Translation gives CASSVGSTSAVEQYF.